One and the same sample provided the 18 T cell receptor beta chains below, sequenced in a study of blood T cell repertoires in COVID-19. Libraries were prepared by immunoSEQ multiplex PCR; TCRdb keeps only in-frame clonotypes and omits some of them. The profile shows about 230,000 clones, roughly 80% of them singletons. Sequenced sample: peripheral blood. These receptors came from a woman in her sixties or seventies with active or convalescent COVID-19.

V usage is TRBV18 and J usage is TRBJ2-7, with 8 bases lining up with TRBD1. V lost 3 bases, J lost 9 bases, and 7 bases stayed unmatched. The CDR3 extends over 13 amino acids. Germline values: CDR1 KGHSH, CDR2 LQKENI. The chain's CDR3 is CASSPDRVGGQYF. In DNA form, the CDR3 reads TGTGCCAGCTCACCGGACAGGGTCGGTGGGCAGTACTTC.

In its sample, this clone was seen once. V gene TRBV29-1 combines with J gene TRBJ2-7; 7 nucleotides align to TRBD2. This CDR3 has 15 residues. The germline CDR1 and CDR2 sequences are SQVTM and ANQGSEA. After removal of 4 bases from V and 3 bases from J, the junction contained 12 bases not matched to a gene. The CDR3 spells CSVASRLAVFYEQYF. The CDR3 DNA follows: TGCAGCGTTGCCTCCCGGCTAGCGGTATTCTACGAGCAGTACTTC.

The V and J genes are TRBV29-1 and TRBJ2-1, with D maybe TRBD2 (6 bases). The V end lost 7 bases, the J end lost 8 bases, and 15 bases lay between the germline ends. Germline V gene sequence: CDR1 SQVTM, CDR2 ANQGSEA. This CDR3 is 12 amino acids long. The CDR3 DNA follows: TGCAGCGGAATCCAGGGCGGGGATGAGCAGTTCTTC. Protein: CSGIQGGDEQFF.

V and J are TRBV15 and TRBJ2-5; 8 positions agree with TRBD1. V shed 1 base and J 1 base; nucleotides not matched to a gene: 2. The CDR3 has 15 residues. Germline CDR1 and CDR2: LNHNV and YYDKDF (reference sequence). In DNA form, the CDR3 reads TGTGCCACCAGCAGAGGTACAGGGGGCCAAGAGACCCAGTACTTC. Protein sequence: CATSRGTGGQETQYF.

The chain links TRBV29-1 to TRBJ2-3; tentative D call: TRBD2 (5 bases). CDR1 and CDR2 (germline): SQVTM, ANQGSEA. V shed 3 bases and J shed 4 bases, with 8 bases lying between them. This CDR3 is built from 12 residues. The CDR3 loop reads CSVDLASDTQYF. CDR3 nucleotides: TGCAGCGTTGACCTAGCCTCAGATACGCAGTATTTT.

The CDR3 nucleotides read TGTGCCAGTAGTGGGGACAGCCTACCTTGGGGCACCGGGGAGCTGTTTTTT. Encoded protein: CASSGDSLPWGTGELFF. V and J are TRBV19 and TRBJ2-2, with 7 bases lining up with TRBD1. The germline V gene has CDR1 LNHDA and CDR2 SQIVND (reference sequence). The CDR3 loop spans 17 amino acids. V was clipped by 5 bases and J by 4 bases; unmatched bases: 13.

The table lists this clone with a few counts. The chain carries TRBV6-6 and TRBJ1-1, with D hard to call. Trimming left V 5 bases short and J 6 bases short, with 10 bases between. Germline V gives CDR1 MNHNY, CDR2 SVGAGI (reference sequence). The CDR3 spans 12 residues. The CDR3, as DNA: TGTGCCAGCAGTCCGCCGAGCCCTGAAGCTTTCTTT. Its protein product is CASSPPSPEAFF.

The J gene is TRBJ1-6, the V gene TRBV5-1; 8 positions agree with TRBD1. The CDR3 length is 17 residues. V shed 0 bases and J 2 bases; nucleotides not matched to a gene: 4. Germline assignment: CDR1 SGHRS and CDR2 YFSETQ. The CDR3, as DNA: TGCGCCAGCAGCTTGGCCCTACAGGGGGCCTATAATTCACCCCTCCACTTT. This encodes CASSLALQGAYNSPLHF.

The CDR3 loop is CASSPRGPGQAEQYF. DNA for the CDR3: TGTGCCAGCAGCCCAAGGGGGCCGGGACAGGCTGAGCAGTACTTC. The genes are TRBV7-2 and TRBJ2-7, with 8 bases aligning to TRBD1. Germline V gives CDR1 SGHTA, CDR2 FQGNSA. CDR3 length: 15 residues. The trim removed 5 bases at V and 7 bases at J, leaving 13 bases unmatched.

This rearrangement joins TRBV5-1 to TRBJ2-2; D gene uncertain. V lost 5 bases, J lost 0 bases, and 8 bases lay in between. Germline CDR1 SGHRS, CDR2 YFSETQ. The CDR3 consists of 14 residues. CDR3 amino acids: CASRNNANTGELFF. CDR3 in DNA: TGCGCCAGCAGAAACAACGCGAACACCGGGGAGCTGTTTTTT.

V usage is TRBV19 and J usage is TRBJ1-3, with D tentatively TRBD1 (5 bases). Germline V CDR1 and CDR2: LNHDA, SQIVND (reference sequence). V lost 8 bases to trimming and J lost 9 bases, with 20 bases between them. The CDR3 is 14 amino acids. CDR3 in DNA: TGTGCCAGTCGCTGGGGGAGAACGGAGGGCACCATATATTTT. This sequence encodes CASRWGRTEGTIYF.

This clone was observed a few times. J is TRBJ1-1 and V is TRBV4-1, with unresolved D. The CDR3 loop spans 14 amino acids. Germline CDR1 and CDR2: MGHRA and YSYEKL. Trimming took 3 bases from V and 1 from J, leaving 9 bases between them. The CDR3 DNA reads TGCGCCAGCAGCCAGGGCGCGAGGAACACTGAAGCTTTCTTT. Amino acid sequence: CASSQGARNTEAFF.

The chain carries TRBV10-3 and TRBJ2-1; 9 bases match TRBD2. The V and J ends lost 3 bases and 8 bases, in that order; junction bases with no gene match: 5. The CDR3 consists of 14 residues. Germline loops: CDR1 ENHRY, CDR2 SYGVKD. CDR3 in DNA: TGTGCCATCAGTGAATCTAGCGGGACGGATGAGCAGTTCTTC. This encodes CAISESSGTDEQFF.

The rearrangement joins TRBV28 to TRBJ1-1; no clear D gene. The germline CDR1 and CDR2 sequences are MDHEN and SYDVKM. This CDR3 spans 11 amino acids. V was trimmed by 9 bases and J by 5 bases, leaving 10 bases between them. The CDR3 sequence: CASSQRTEAFF. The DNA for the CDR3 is TGTGCCAGTAGCCAAAGAACTGAAGCTTTCTTT.

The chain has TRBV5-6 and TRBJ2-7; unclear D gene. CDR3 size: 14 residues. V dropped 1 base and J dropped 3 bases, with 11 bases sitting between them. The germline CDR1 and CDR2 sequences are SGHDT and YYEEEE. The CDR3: CASSLLGQSYEQYF. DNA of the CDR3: TGTGCCAGCAGCTTGCTGGGCCAGAGCTACGAGCAGTACTTC.

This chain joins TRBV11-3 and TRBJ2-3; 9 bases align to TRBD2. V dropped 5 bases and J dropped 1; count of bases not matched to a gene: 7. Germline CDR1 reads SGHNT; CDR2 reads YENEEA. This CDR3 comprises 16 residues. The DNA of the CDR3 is TGTGCCAGCAGCAGAGGACGACTAGCGGGCACAGATACGCAGTATTTT. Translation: CASSRGRLAGTDTQYF.

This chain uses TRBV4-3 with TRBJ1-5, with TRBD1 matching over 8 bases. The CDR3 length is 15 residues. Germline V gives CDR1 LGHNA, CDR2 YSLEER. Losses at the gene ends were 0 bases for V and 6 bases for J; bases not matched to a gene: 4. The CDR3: CASSQDGQGGQPQHF. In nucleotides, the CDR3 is TGCGCCAGCAGCCAAGATGGACAGGGAGGTCAGCCCCAGCATTTT.

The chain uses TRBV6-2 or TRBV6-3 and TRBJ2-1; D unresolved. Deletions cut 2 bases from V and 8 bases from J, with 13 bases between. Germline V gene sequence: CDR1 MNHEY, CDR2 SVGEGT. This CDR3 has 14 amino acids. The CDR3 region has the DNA TGTGCCAGCAGTTACAACCAAGCTTTTGATGAGCAGTTCTTC. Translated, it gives CASSYNQAFDEQFF.